The 15 T cell receptor beta chains listed next were all sequenced from one sample in a study of blood T cell repertoires in COVID-19. Sequencing was performed with immunoSEQ multiplex PCR; in TCRdb, only in-frame clones are kept and a portion is missing. This table has over 400,000 clones, roughly nine tenths appearing once. Sequencing was performed on peripheral blood. Source of these receptors: a woman between 45 and 65 years old with COVID-19, enrolled during active disease.

The V and J genes are TRBV9 and TRBJ1-4; D may be TRBD1 (5 bases). V was pared by 2 bases and J by 7 bases, with 12 bases between. Germline V CDR1 and CDR2: SGDLS, YYNGEE. The CDR3 has 14 amino acids. CDR3 DNA: TGTGCCAGCAGCGTTGGGGGGTTATCTGAAAAACTGTTTTTT. The encoded protein is CASSVGGLSEKLFF.

V and J are TRBV12-5 and TRBJ2-3; D is undetermined. Looked up from germline, CDR1 is LGHNT and CDR2 is FRNRAP. Trimming cost V 1 base and J 2 bases, with 22 bases left between them. This CDR3 has 19 residues. The CDR3 region is CASGLAHIHQASTTDTQYF. The CDR3 region has the DNA TGTGCTAGTGGTTTGGCTCACATACATCAGGCGTCGACCACAGATACGCAGTATTTT.

V and J are TRBV4-1 and TRBJ2-7, with D possibly TRBD2 on 6 matching bases. The germline gives CDR1 MGHRA, CDR2 YSYEKL. This CDR3 contains 15 residues. Trimming removed 4 bases from V and 1 base from J, with 14 bases in between. DNA of the CDR3: TGCGCCAGCAGCCCCGTGGAGGGAAGGTCCTACGAGCAGTACTTC. Its protein product is CASSPVEGRSYEQYF.

V gene TRBV12-3 or TRBV12-4 combines with J gene TRBJ1-1, with D unclear. Trimming cost V 2 bases and J 7 bases, with 8 bases left between them. The CDR3 spans 12 residues. CDR3 nucleotide sequence: TGTGCCAGCAGTTTATGGAGAGGTGAAGCTTTCTTT. Translated, it gives CASSLWRGEAFF.

The chain employs TRBV30 and TRBJ1-1; D remains unclear. V shed 1 base and J shed 4 bases, with 10 bases lying between them. This CDR3 comprises 13 residues. Germline V gene lookup returns CDR1 GTSNPN and CDR2 SVGIG (reference sequence). The CDR3 coding sequence is TGTGCCTGGAGTGCCAGGTACTTCACTGAAGCTTTCTTT. Its translation is CAWSARYFTEAFF.

A remark on this clone: The sample contains more than one DNA sequence encoding this CDR3. This rearrangement joins TRBV18 to TRBJ1-1; 8 bases are shared with TRBD1. This CDR3 spans 14 amino acids. V lost 3 bases, J lost 4 bases, and 4 bases stayed unmatched. From germline, CDR1 is KGHSH and CDR2 LQKENI. The CDR3 DNA reads TGTGCCAGCTCACCCAGGGGGCTTGGCACTGAAGCTTTCTTT. Translating gives CASSPRGLGTEAFF.

V and J are TRBV29-1 and TRBJ1-2; TRBD1 matches 8 bases. CDR1 and CDR2 from the germline V gene are SQVTM and ANQGSEA. Germline trimming cut 7 bases from V and 2 bases from J; bases unmatched to any gene: 12. The CDR3 is made up of 15 amino acids. The CDR3 nucleotides read TGCAGCGCCACACAACAAAACAGGGGGAACTATGGCTACACCTTC. Its protein product is CSATQQNRGNYGYTF.

This clone was observed once. Here the CDR3 DNA reads TGTGCCAGCAGCGTGGTGGGGGGATACGAGCAGTACTTC. This codes for CASSVVGGYEQYF. The genes are TRBV7-9 and TRBJ2-7, with a possible D match to TRBD2 (6 bases). The CDR3 runs 13 residues. V was pared by 5 bases and J by 4 bases, with 12 bases between. Germline V CDR1 and CDR2: SEHNR, FQNEAQ (reference sequence).

The CDR3 region has the DNA TGTGCCAGCAGCGGTCGGACAGGCCGCTCTGGAAACACCATATATTTT. It encodes CASSGRTGRSGNTIYF. The gene calls are TRBV5-4 and TRBJ1-3; the match to TRBD1 covers 7 bases. The length of the CDR3 is 16 residues. V trimming: 4 bases; J trimming: 0 bases; junction bases outside the gene matches: 7. Per the germline V gene, CDR1 is SGHNT and CDR2 is YYREEE (reference sequence).

This chain links TRBV11-2 with TRBJ2-1; 10 nucleotides align to TRBD2. Germline loops: CDR1 SGHAT, CDR2 FQNNGV. The CDR3 contains 15 residues. V shed 5 bases and J 4 bases; nucleotides not matched to a gene: 5. CDR3: CASSPPSGGYNEQFF. The CDR3 nucleotides are TGTGCCAGCAGCCCTCCTAGCGGGGGTTACAATGAGCAGTTCTTC.

The chain carries TRBV30 and TRBJ1-1; D perhaps matches TRBD1 (5 bases). This CDR3 spans 14 amino acids. The germline V and J ends were trimmed by 4 bases and 0 bases, with 12 bases remaining between them. Germline CDR1 is GTSNPN and CDR2 is SVGIG (reference sequence). The CDR3 loop is CAWNRRALNTEAFF. CDR3 DNA sequence: TGTGCCTGGAATCGCAGGGCTTTGAACACTGAAGCTTTCTTT. The full variable domain, its missing parts supplied by reference TRBV30 and TRBJ1-1, is SQTIHQWPATLVQPVGSPLSLECTVEGTSNPNLYWYRQAAGRGLQLLFYSVGIGQISSEVPQNLSASRPQDRQFILSSKKLLLSDSGFYLCAWNRRALNTEAFFGQGTRLTVV.

This sequence joins TRBV27 and TRBJ2-7; D perhaps matches TRBD2 (5 bases). V was trimmed by 1 base and J by 2 bases, leaving 9 bases between them. This CDR3 region has 14 residues. Germline loops: CDR1 MNHEY, CDR2 SMNVEV (reference sequence). In DNA form, the CDR3 reads TGTGCCAGCAGTTTATTCGACGGGGCCTACGAGCAGTACTTC. Its translation: CASSLFDGAYEQYF.

The J gene is TRBJ2-1, the V gene TRBV7-9, with 9 bases matching TRBD2. With V trimmed by 5 bases and J by 5 bases, 7 bases remained unmatched. Germline assignment: CDR1 SEHNR and CDR2 FQNEAQ (reference sequence). The CDR3 spans 15 residues. CDR3 residues: CASSRERGDHNEQFF. DNA for the CDR3: TGTGCCAGCAGCCGTGAGCGGGGGGACCACAATGAGCAGTTCTTC.

This rearrangement joins TRBV29-1 to TRBJ2-1; the match to TRBD2 covers 15 bases. The CDR3 is 18 amino acids. The V segment lost 5 bases and the J segment 0 bases; nucleotides outside the gene matches: 8. Germline lookup yields CDR1 SQVTM and CDR2 ANQGSEA. The CDR3 here is CSVTGLAGGKSSYNEQFF. CDR3 bases: TGCAGCGTTACGGGACTAGCGGGGGGCAAGAGCTCCTACAATGAGCAGTTCTTC.

This clone was observed a few times. The V gene is TRBV9, the J gene TRBJ2-1; TRBD2 agrees at 8 bases. J gave up 5 bases and V 0 bases, and 4 bases lay outside the gene matches. This CDR3 region has 15 residues. Germline V lookup: CDR1 SGDLS, CDR2 YYNGEE. The CDR3, as DNA: TGTGCCAGCAGCGTAGTCTCGGGGGGGAACAATGAGCAGTTCTTC. Translated, it gives CASSVVSGGNNEQFF.